The 25 T cell receptor beta chains below come from one sample, sequenced in a study of T cell responses to AZD1222 COVID-19 vaccine. The protocol was immunoSEQ multiplex PCR, while the TCRdb copy is restricted to in-frame clones and leaves out a portion. The profile shows more than 150,000 clones, roughly nine tenths of them singletons. This specimen consisted of peripheral blood, obtained 28 days after the second AZD1222 dose. These receptors were obtained from an adult who received the AZD1222 COVID-19 vaccine.

As regards this clone: Sequence at one end of the junction differs from germline and may be a read error. The chain carries TRBV7-7 and TRBJ2-3, with a tentative D call TRBD2 (6 bases). From germline, CDR1 is SSHAT and CDR2 FNYEAQ (reference sequence). This CDR3 region has 14 residues. In DNA, the CDR3 is TGTGCTAGCAGCTTAGGGAGGACCGGGGATACGCAGTATTTT. Protein: CASSLGRTGDTQYF.

V usage is TRBV6-2 or TRBV6-3 and J usage is TRBJ2-7, with 11 bases that match TRBD2. The CDR3 is 15 residues long. V gave up 6 bases and J gave up 3 bases; unmatched junction bases: 7. Germline V gives CDR1 MNHEY, CDR2 SVGEGT. CDR3 protein: CASSIRLAGLYEQYF. The CDR3 DNA is TGTGCCAGCAGCATTCGACTAGCGGGACTCTACGAGCAGTACTTC.

This chain connects TRBV24-1 to TRBJ1-2; 10 bases agree with TRBD1. CDR1 and CDR2 from the germline V gene are KGHDR and SFDVKD. J gave up 6 bases and V 1 base, and 13 bases lay outside the gene matches. The CDR3 contains 18 residues. This CDR3 reads CATSDFLDRGIPVHGYTF. CDR3 DNA: TGTGCCACCAGTGATTTTTTGGACAGGGGGATCCCGGTACATGGCTACACCTTC.

The V call is TRBV25-1, the J call TRBJ2-1, with 12 bases fitting TRBD2. The CDR3 sequence is 17 residues long. V shed 6 bases and J 4 bases; nucleotides not matched to a gene: 10. CDR1 and CDR2 (germline): MGHDK, SYGVNS. The CDR3 is CASRNSLAGGTYNEQFF. CDR3 nucleotides: TGTGCCAGCAGAAACTCACTAGCGGGGGGAACGTACAATGAGCAGTTCTTC.

The chain employs TRBV19 and TRBJ1-3, with no clear D. With 1 base removed from V and 0 bases from J, the gap between germline ends came to 7 bases. There are 15 residues in the CDR3. Germline CDR1 is LNHDA and CDR2 is SQIVND (reference sequence). The CDR3 DNA reads as TGTGCCAGTAGTATAGGCGCCCGCTCTGGAAACACCATATATTTT. Protein sequence: CASSIGARSGNTIYF.

This clone occurred a few times. The gene calls are TRBV2 and TRBJ1-6; D is ambiguous. CDR3 length equals 12 residues. The germline V gene has CDR1 SNHLY and CDR2 FYNNEI. V was cut by 0 bases and J by 10 bases, with 4 bases left in between. In DNA, the CDR3 is TGTGCCAGCAGTGAAGCGCTCTCACCCCTCCACTTT. Translating gives CASSEALSPLHF.

The CDR3, as DNA: TGTGCCACCTACCTCGGCCAGTTCCCCGAAAAACTGTTTTTT. It yields the protein CATYLGQFPEKLFF. The chain joins TRBV24-1 to TRBJ1-4, with D uncertain. Germline V gives CDR1 KGHDR, CDR2 SFDVKD. Trimming cost V 9 bases and J 8 bases, with 18 bases left between them. CDR3 size: 14 residues.

This clone was recorded once. The chain uses TRBV4-1 and TRBJ2-7, with D perhaps matching TRBD2 (5 bases). V gave up 0 bases and J gave up 3 bases, with 21 bases separating them. Germline V gene data show CDR1 as MGHRA and CDR2 as YSYEKL. This CDR3 is 18 amino acids long. Written as DNA, the CDR3 is TGCGCCAGCAGCCAAGATCGATCAAGAGGGTCCGGATACTACGAGCAGTACTTC. Its protein product is CASSQDRSRGSGYYEQYF.

The rearrangement links TRBV6-6 to TRBJ1-5, with D tentatively TRBD1 (5 bases). V was shortened by 5 bases and J by 1 base, with 9 bases between the two germline ends. The CDR3 totals 14 residues. The germline V gene encodes CDR1 MNHNY and CDR2 SVGAGI (reference sequence). CDR3 in DNA: TGTGCCAGCAGTCTAGGGGCCAGCAATCAGCCCCAGCATTTT. It translates to CASSLGASNQPQHF.

This clone was seen just once. The CDR3 is CASSLTTNTGELFF. In DNA, the CDR3 is TGTGCCAGCAGCTTAACCACGAACACCGGGGAGCTGTTTTTT. The chain carries TRBV7-3 and TRBJ2-2; D is unresolved. V was shortened by 0 bases and J by 0 bases, with 2 bases between the two germline ends. This CDR3 is built from 14 residues. Germline V gene data show CDR1 as SGHTA and CDR2 as FQGTGA.

The DNA for the CDR3 is TGTGCCAGCAGCTTAGTCCCCTCGGGGGATTCACCCCTCCACTTT. This sequence encodes CASSLVPSGDSPLHF. V and J are TRBV11-2 and TRBJ1-6; D is possibly TRBD1 (5 bases). The germline gives CDR1 SGHAT, CDR2 FQNNGV. The V and J ends lost 1 base and 8 bases respectively, with 12 bases between them. The CDR3 loop spans 15 amino acids.

The chain joins TRBV5-1 to TRBJ2-2; D ambiguous. Germline loops: CDR1 SGHRS, CDR2 YFSETQ. CDR3 length: 15 residues. Trimming removed 0 bases from V and 0 bases from J, with 6 bases in between. The CDR3 loop is CASSLGQTNTGELFF. The CDR3 bases are TGCGCCAGCAGCTTGGGCCAGACGAACACCGGGGAGCTGTTTTTT.

The J gene is TRBJ2-1, the V gene TRBV18, with D possibly matching TRBD2 (6 bases). V lost 2 bases and J 6 bases, leaving 8 bases between the germline ends. The CDR3 is made up of 13 amino acids. Germline values: CDR1 KGHSH, CDR2 LQKENI. Here the CDR3 reads CASSPISGNEQFF. The CDR3 region has the DNA TGTGCCAGCTCACCAATTAGCGGCAATGAGCAGTTCTTC.

The chain recombines TRBV5-8 with TRBJ2-7, with D uncertain. Per the germline V gene, CDR1 is SGHTS and CDR2 is YDEGEE. CDR3 length: 10 amino acids. Trimming removed 1 base at V and 6 bases at J, with 2 bases between. The CDR3 loop is CASSLIEQYF. CDR3 in DNA: TGTGCCAGCAGCTTGATCGAGCAGTACTTC.

V and J are TRBV10-3 and TRBJ2-7; TRBD2 aligns across 12 bases. The CDR3 extends over 13 amino acids. CDR1 is ENHRY and CDR2 is SYGVKD in the germline V gene. V lost 10 bases and J lost 3; bases outside the gene matches: 4. CDR3 in DNA: TGTGCCACCGGGACTAGCGGGCTCTACGAGCAGTACTTC. Residues: CATGTSGLYEQYF.

The genes are TRBV18 and TRBJ1-1; no clear D gene. The V gene lost 0 bases and the J gene lost 1 base, with 9 bases spanning the gap. Germline V gene lookup returns CDR1 KGHSH and CDR2 LQKENI. This CDR3 contains 15 residues. The CDR3 here is CASSPPSVQNTEAFF. The CDR3 DNA is TGTGCCAGCTCACCACCCTCGGTTCAGAACACTGAAGCTTTCTTT.

This clone was seen a single time. The chain is built from TRBV3-1 (or the pseudogene TRBV3-2) and TRBJ1-2; 12 nucleotides match TRBD1. The junction had 7 bases not matched to a gene; V was cut back by 4 bases and J by 7 bases. Germline assignment: CDR1 LGHDT and CDR2 YNNKEL (reference sequence). The CDR3 is 15 residues long. The CDR3 DNA reads as TGTGCCAGCAGCCCCCGGGACAGGGGGCCGAGTGGCTACACCTTC. It translates to CASSPRDRGPSGYTF.

The chain carries TRBV19 and TRBJ1-1; TRBD1 aligns across 10 bases. CDR3 length: 17 amino acids. V gave up 6 bases and J gave up 5 bases; unmatched junction bases: 15. Germline V gene lookup returns CDR1 LNHDA and CDR2 SQIVND (reference sequence). CDR3 protein: CASSLKPGQGQKTEAFF. CDR3 in DNA: TGTGCCAGTAGCCTTAAGCCGGGACAGGGGCAAAAAACTGAAGCTTTCTTT. The full variable domain, completed using reference TRBV19 and TRBJ1-1, is DGGITQSPKYLFRKEGQNVTLSCEQNLNHDAMYWYRQDPGQGLRLIYYSQIVNDFQKGDIAEGYSVSREKKESFPLTVTSAQKNPTAFYLCASSLKPGQGQKTEAFFGQGTRLTVV.

This chain joins TRBV7-8 and TRBJ1-4; the D gene is possibly TRBD1 (5 bases). CDR1 and CDR2 from the germline V gene are SGHVS and FQNEAQ. The length of the CDR3 is 14 residues. V shed 4 bases and J shed 8 bases, with 14 bases lying between them. The CDR3 loop is CASSSTPRGEKLFF. The CDR3 DNA is TGTGCCAGCAGCTCAACCCCCCGGGGGGAAAAACTGTTTTTT.

The rearrangement uses TRBV27 and TRBJ1-2, with 12 bases lining up with TRBD1. V gave up 7 bases and J gave up 8 bases; unmatched junction bases: 11. The CDR3 length is 15 residues. Germline V gives CDR1 MNHEY, CDR2 SMNVEV (reference sequence). The CDR3 DNA reads as TGTGCCAGCACCCTGTCGGGACAGGGGGCGCGAGGCTACACCTTC. Translating gives CASTLSGQGARGYTF.

The chain links TRBV28 to TRBJ1-2, with D maybe TRBD1 (6 bases). Germline lookup yields CDR1 MDHEN and CDR2 SYDVKM. The V and J ends lost 2 bases and 4 bases respectively, with 17 bases between them. CDR3 length equals 16 residues. The CDR3 loop reads CASSLGGQGGGYGYTF. The DNA of the CDR3 is TGTGCCAGCAGTTTAGGGGGCCAAGGAGGGGGCTATGGCTACACCTTC.

The genes are TRBV18 and TRBJ2-1; D might be TRBD2 (6 bases). Per the germline V gene, CDR1 is KGHSH and CDR2 is LQKENI. This CDR3 region has 16 residues. V was pared by 1 base and J by 4 bases, with 14 bases between. In DNA, the CDR3 is TGTGCCAGCTCACCACAGGTTAGCGGCCAGTACAATGAGCAGTTCTTC. Protein product: CASSPQVSGQYNEQFF.

The CDR3 DNA reads TGTGCCAGCAGCCCGGGACTGGCCTACGAGCAGTACTTC. Protein product: CASSPGLAYEQYF. V usage is TRBV12-3 or TRBV12-4 and J usage is TRBJ2-7; the D gene is possibly TRBD2 (6 bases). The V gene lost 6 bases and the J gene lost 2 bases, with 11 bases spanning the gap. The CDR3 loop spans 13 amino acids.

The V call is TRBV27, the J call TRBJ2-1; D not certain. Germline V gene lookup returns CDR1 MNHEY and CDR2 SMNVEV (reference sequence). Trimming cost V 0 bases and J 0 bases, with 9 bases left between them. This CDR3 contains 16 residues. CDR3 sequence: CASSLSQVSSYNEQFF. The CDR3 coding sequence is TGTGCCAGCAGTTTATCGCAGGTCAGCTCCTACAATGAGCAGTTCTTC.

The CDR3 is CASSYSSQGAYEQYF. The CDR3 nucleotides are TGTGCCAGCAGTTACTCGTCGCAGGGTGCCTACGAGCAGTACTTC. This sequence joins TRBV6-6 and TRBJ2-7, with D perhaps TRBD1 (5 bases). This CDR3 region has 15 residues. In germline, CDR1 is MNHNY, CDR2 SVGAGI (reference sequence). With 0 bases removed from V and 2 bases from J, the gap between germline ends came to 11 bases.